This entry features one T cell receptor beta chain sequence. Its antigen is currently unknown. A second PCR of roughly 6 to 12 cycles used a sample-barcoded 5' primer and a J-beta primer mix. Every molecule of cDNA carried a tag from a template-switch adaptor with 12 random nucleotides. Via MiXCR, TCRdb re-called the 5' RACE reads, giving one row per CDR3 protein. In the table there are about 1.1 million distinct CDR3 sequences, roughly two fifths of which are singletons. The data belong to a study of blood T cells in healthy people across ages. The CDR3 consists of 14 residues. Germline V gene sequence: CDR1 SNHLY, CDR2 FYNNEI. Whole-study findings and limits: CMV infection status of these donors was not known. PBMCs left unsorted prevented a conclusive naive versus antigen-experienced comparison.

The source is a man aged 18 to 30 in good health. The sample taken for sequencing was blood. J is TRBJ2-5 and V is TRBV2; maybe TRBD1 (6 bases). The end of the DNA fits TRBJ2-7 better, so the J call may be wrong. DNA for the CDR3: TGTGCCAGCAGTGCCCCTGAGGACAGTTACGAGCAGTACTTC. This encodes CASSAPEDSYEQYF.